This T cell receptor beta chain emerged from a study of PD-1 blockade in classical Hodgkin lymphoma (TCRdb year 2020). Regarding the complete study: Nivolumab dosing was 3 mg/kg intravenously every 2 weeks, continuing until either disease progression or unacceptable toxicity. The study used TCR beta sequencing and CyTOF to define a peripheral blood immune signature of response to PD-1 blockade in classical Hodgkin lymphoma.

The germline V gene yields MNHEY for CDR1 and SVGAGI for CDR2. At the junction V is shortened by 4 bases and J by 1 base, with 16 bases in between. Including cysteine and phenylalanine, the CDR3 has 16 amino acids. Only the CDR3 part of the read is kept: 48 bases, read in frame from the first base. The sample's time point, from its label and the paper: cycle 4 day 1 (C4D1), after more than 5 weeks of nivolumab. Relapse after autologous stem cell transplantation had occurred in all trial patients, and cohorts A, B and C were distinguished by prior brentuximab vedotin exposure. The trial cohort was composed of 56 patients with relapsed/refractory classical Hodgkin lymphoma, for whom complete response, partial response or progressive disease was recorded as best overall response. Single-agent nivolumab was administered to trial patients in the multi-cohort phase II CheckMate 205 trial. An independent review committee assessed best overall response by applying the 2007 International Working Group response criteria. Trial PBMCs were collected immediately before nivolumab initiation (C1D1) and during therapy at cycle 2 day 1 and cycle 4 day 1. After peripheral blood was drawn into 8 mL Vacutainer Cell Preparation Tubes, PBMCs were isolated by centrifugation and then cryopreserved.

As for this clone: It has no known antigen specificity. Nothing much larger sits one base from this clone, and base qualities are not available.

Paper-wide results and their limitations: Patients starting nivolumab less than 1 year after ASCT had lower diversity and were excluded from later analyses to avoid confounding by immune reconstitution. By C4D1, a significant rise was seen in CD4+ TCR diversity but not in CD8+ TCR diversity (p=0.0027 vs p=0.16), and the rise was most apparent among complete responders (p=0.02). The study was restricted to a single clinical trial cohort, and the causes of repertoire differences, possibly disease activity or prior therapy, were left undefined. Baseline TCR diversity was reported to be lower in newly diagnosed patients than in healthy donors and to be lower still in relapsed/refractory patients. Among trial patients, those achieving complete response had baseline diversity similar to that of newly diagnosed patients, while diversity was significantly lower in partial responders and progressors.

Genomic DNA was isolated using the Qiagen DNeasy kit from unsorted PBMCs as well as from negatively selected CD4+ and CD8+ fractions. Using primers that anneal to V and J segments, immunoSEQ multiplex PCR amplified the TCR beta CDR3 regions. Amplification bias was minimized using a synthetic immune receptor repertoire, and residual bias was removed computationally after sequencing. Under the source paper's analysis protocol: Custom Python scripts were used to quantify repertoire diversity as the Shannon entropy index. Unsorted, CD4+ and CD8+ repertoires were examined separately, except in combined analyses, for which CD4+ and CD8+ sequences were merged in silico. Clonal expansion was defined as at least a 2-fold frequency increase after treatment relative to C1D1, with a pseudocount of 0.5 for undetected baseline clones. Clones with 0 or 1 copy at C1D1 were defined as singleton clones, while clones with 2 or more copies were defined as non-singleton clones. Clones expanded in unsorted samples were labelled as CD4+, CD8+ or unknown by matching protein sequences in sorted samples from the same patient. Wilcoxon tests on paired samples were used to test changes in diversity from C1D1 to C4D1. The table was pulled from immuneACCESS by TCRdb, which kept in-frame rearrangements only. Such tables lose some clones; where checked, under half of the loss comes from unresolved V genes, and the rest has no known cause. For V, J and clone size, that table is used; D and trimming come from the DNA. The sample data list more than 40,000 clones, and approximately 71% of these were observed just once. Around 2.4% of the sample comes from the top ten.

Here the sequenced sample was peripheral blood mononuclear cells (PBMCs), taken before the fourth cycle of nivolumab. The V and J genes are TRBV6-5 and TRBJ2-5; the D gene is unclear. The TCR was taken from a human donor with classical Hodgkin lymphoma. The bases read TGTGCCAGCAGTTCCCGATCCGAAGGGTTCCAAGAGACCCAGTACTTC. This yields the protein CASSSRSEGFQETQYF.